These 14 T cell receptor beta chains came from one sample sequenced in a study of chemoradiotherapy in HPV16-positive cancers. Libraries were prepared by immunoSEQ multiplex PCR; TCRdb keeps only in-frame clonotypes and omits some of them. Altogether tens of thousands of clones are present, approximately 94% being singletons, with the ten largest covering approximately 2.7%. The sample here was taken from a patient who underwent chemoradiotherapy. The receptor source for this set is a human donor with HPV-associated anogenital cancer.

This clone came up once. This chain uses TRBV5-4 with TRBJ2-2; 7 bases fit TRBD2. J gave up 1 base and V 3 bases, and 6 bases lay outside the gene matches. This CDR3 comprises 16 residues. Germline CDR1 reads SGHNT; CDR2 reads YYREEE (reference sequence). CDR3 nucleotide sequence: TGTGCCAGCAGCTCCCCGGCTAGCGGGAACACCGGGGAGCTGTTTTTT. Translating it yields CASSSPASGNTGELFF.

The V call is TRBV25-1, the J call TRBJ1-6; TRBD1 is a possible D gene (6 bases). This CDR3 comprises 13 residues. Trimming cost V 5 bases and J 13 bases, with 15 bases left between them. The germline V gene has CDR1 MGHDK and CDR2 SYGVNS. The CDR3 sequence is CASSSRGGDPLHF. The CDR3 DNA reads TGTGCCAGCAGTAGCAGGGGAGGAGATCCCCTCCACTTT.

The sample holds one count of this clone. V is TRBV5-6 and J is TRBJ1-3, with TRBD1 matching over 8 bases. With 4 bases clipped from V and 4 bases from J, the junction kept 7 bases outside the gene matches. This CDR3 is built from 15 residues. Germline V gives CDR1 SGHDT, CDR2 YYEEEE. CDR3 DNA sequence: TGTGCCAGCAGCCCCAAGGACAGGGTAGGAAACACCATATATTTT. Encoded protein: CASSPKDRVGNTIYF.

The rearrangement joins TRBV19 to TRBJ1-1; no clear D gene. The CDR3 has 13 amino acids. V lost 1 base, J lost 4 bases, and 7 bases lay in between. Per germline, CDR1 LNHDA and CDR2 SQIVND (reference sequence). CDR3 protein: CASSIAGITEAFF. CDR3 DNA: TGTGCCAGTAGTATAGCTGGGATCACTGAAGCTTTCTTT.

V usage is TRBV4-3 and J usage is TRBJ1-4, with D tentatively TRBD1 (5 bases). Trimming cost V 0 bases and J 5 bases, with 10 bases left between them. Germline V gene sequence: CDR1 LGHNA, CDR2 YSLEER. The CDR3 is made up of 15 amino acids. CDR3 bases: TGCGCCAGCAGCCAAGATTTTCGGGGGAATGAAAAACTGTTTTTT. The encoded protein is CASSQDFRGNEKLFF.

The rearrangement links TRBV18 to TRBJ2-5; D is possibly TRBD1 (6 bases). The CDR3 is 13 amino acids. The ends were cut back, 1 base at V and 3 bases at J, with 6 bases in the middle. Germline CDR1 reads KGHSH; CDR2 reads LQKENI. This CDR3 reads CASSPRTEETQYF. CDR3 bases: TGTGCCAGCTCACCACGGACAGAAGAGACCCAGTACTTC. Looking up the rest from reference TRBV18 and TRBJ2-5 gives the full variable domain: NAGVMQNPRHLVRRRGQEARLRCSPMKGHSHVYWYRQLPEEGLKFMVYLQKENIIDESGMPKERFSAEFPKEGPSILRIQQVVRGDSAAYFCASSPRTEETQYFGPGTRLLVL.

The chain uses TRBV28 and TRBJ1-5; weak D call: TRBD1 (6 bases). Trimming removed 6 bases from V and 16 bases from J, with 19 bases in between. This CDR3 region has 12 residues. From germline, CDR1 is MDHEN and CDR2 SYDVKM. The CDR3 nucleotides read TGTGCCAGCAGCCTTGTTGGGAAGGGGGGCCATTTT. It translates to CASSLVGKGGHF.

The rearrangement links TRBV9 to TRBJ1-3, with D uncertain. V lost 3 bases and J lost 4, with 11 bases in between. The CDR3 length is 14 residues. Germline-derived CDR1 and CDR2 are SGDLS and YYNGEE. CDR3 residues: CASSGRAAGNTIYF. The CDR3 nucleotides are TGTGCCAGCAGCGGTAGGGCGGCAGGAAACACCATATATTTT.

The rearrangement uses TRBV7-2 and TRBJ2-1; no firm D call. V lost 5 bases to trimming and J lost 4 bases, with 12 bases between them. Germline CDR1 SGHTA, CDR2 FQGNSA. CDR3 length: 14 residues. The CDR3: CASSLSPTYNEQFF. CDR3 bases: TGTGCCAGCAGCCTGTCCCCCACATACAATGAGCAGTTCTTC. The full variable domain, with the rest looked up from reference TRBV7-2 and TRBJ2-1, is GAGVSQSPSNKVTEKGKDVELRCDPISGHTALYWYRQSLGQGLEFLIYFQGNSAPDKSGLPSDRFSAERTGGSVSTLTIQRTQQEDSAVYLCASSLSPTYNEQFFGPGTRLTVL.

This sequence joins TRBV6-5 and TRBJ1-2; TRBD1 matches 7 bases. Germline CDR1 MNHEY, CDR2 SVGAGI. This CDR3 contains 15 residues. V gave up 6 bases and J gave up 0 bases; unmatched junction bases: 7. CDR3 nucleotide sequence: TGTGCCAGCAGAACACAGGGGAAAGCTAACTATGGCTACACCTTC. Amino acid sequence: CASRTQGKANYGYTF.

V usage is TRBV4-2 and J usage is TRBJ2-1, with a tentative D call TRBD2 (6 bases). This CDR3 contains 18 residues. From germline, CDR1 is LGHNA and CDR2 YNFKEQ. Trimming took off 3 bases at V and 4 bases at J, with 22 bases between the two ends. Written as DNA, the CDR3 is TGTGCCAGCAGCCAGGAATCCGGGACTGCGGCTTATTACAATGAGCAGTTCTTC. It codes for CASSQESGTAAYYNEQFF.

The chain uses TRBV6-1 and TRBJ1-2, with D unresolved. Germline-derived CDR1 and CDR2 are MNHNS and SASEGT. This CDR3 is 15 amino acids long. V was cut by 5 bases and J by 3 bases, with 16 bases left in between. CDR3 coding DNA: TGTGCCAGCAGTTGGACCCAAGCTCCCTACTATGGCTACACCTTC. It codes for CASSWTQAPYYGYTF.

This clone was seen once. The chain uses TRBV15 and TRBJ2-4; D gene unclear. V dropped 0 bases and J dropped 9 bases, with 24 bases sitting between them. In germline, CDR1 is LNHNV, CDR2 YYDKDF (reference sequence). CDR3 size: 18 residues. CDR3 residues: CATSREDPTLGPPGIQYF. The CDR3 DNA follows: TGTGCCACCAGCAGAGAAGACCCCACGTTAGGGCCCCCAGGCATTCAGTACTTC.

The table lists this clone with a count of one. The chain carries TRBV5-1 and TRBJ2-1; TRBD2 might be the D (7 bases). Trimming took off 4 bases at V and 3 bases at J, with 14 bases between the two ends. Germline CDR1 reads SGHRS; CDR2 reads YFSETQ. The CDR3 sequence is 15 residues long. The CDR3: CASSAQGGLYNEQFF. Here the CDR3 DNA reads TGCGCCAGCAGCGCACAGGGAGGGCTCTACAATGAGCAGTTCTTC.